One sample yielded the 22 T cell receptor beta chains listed below, sequenced in a study of identical twins. TCRdb recomputed calls from the 5' RACE reads with MiXCR, one row per CDR3 protein. Of about 890,000 distinct CDR3 sequences listed, 9% to 15% are singletons. This sample was also put to use in a study of yellow fever vaccine responses in identical twins.

Sequenced: PBMCs. Every receptor here comes from a woman aged 18-29 years in good health.

CDR3 nucleotide sequence: TGTGCCAGCAGGCAGCGCGGGAGGACACGCACCGGGGAGCTGTTTTTT. It encodes CASRQRGRTRTGELFF. V usage is TRBV12-3 or TRBV12-4 and J usage is TRBJ2-2; 8 positions agree with TRBD2. The CDR3 contains 16 residues. Trimming at V came to 6 bases and at J to 4 bases, leaving 10 bases not matched to a gene.

V is TRBV18 and J is TRBJ1-1; D may be TRBD1 (5 bases). Per the germline V gene, CDR1 is KGHSH and CDR2 is LQKENI. The CDR3 extends over 12 amino acids. The V end lost 3 bases, the J end lost 8 bases, and 10 bases lay between the germline ends. For the CDR3, the DNA is TGTGCCAGCTCACCCGGGACGGCAGAAGCTTTCTTT. Its translation is CASSPGTAEAFF.

The rearrangement joins TRBV7-8 to TRBJ2-5; TRBD1 is a possible D gene (6 bases). Germline V CDR1 and CDR2: SGHVS, FQNEAQ. This CDR3 contains 14 residues. Trimming took off 6 bases at V and 5 bases at J, with 16 bases between the two ends. CDR3 nucleotide sequence: TGTGCCAGCAGTGGGGGCTACATTCCGGAGACCCAGTACTTC. Protein: CASSGGYIPETQYF.

The V call is TRBV10-3, the J call TRBJ2-1; TRBD2 aligns across 10 bases. Germline V lookup: CDR1 ENHRY, CDR2 SYGVKD. Trimming at V came to 5 bases and at J to 4 bases, leaving 2 bases not matched to a gene. This CDR3 contains 14 residues. This CDR3 reads CAISIAGGYNEQFF. Here the CDR3 DNA reads TGTGCCATCAGTATAGCGGGAGGATACAATGAGCAGTTCTTC.

This rearrangement joins TRBV11-1 to TRBJ2-5; 11 bases agree with TRBD2. The CDR3 spans 18 residues. Trimming at V came to 1 base and at J to 4 bases, leaving 11 bases not matched to a gene. Germline CDR1 and CDR2: SGHAT and FQDESV (reference sequence). CDR3 DNA: TGTGCCAGCAGCTTAGGGAACTTGGGGCTAGCGGGAGGAGAGACCCAGTACTTC. As protein: CASSLGNLGLAGGETQYF.

This clonotype was counted only a few times. As DNA, the CDR3 is TGTGCCAGCAGTTTAGGGGGTTGGAATAACAATCAGCCCCAGCATTTT. This codes for CASSLGGWNNNQPQHF. The V and J genes are TRBV12-3 or TRBV12-4 and TRBJ1-5; no reliable D call. V lost 1 base, J lost 3 bases, and 13 bases lay in between. There are 16 residues in the CDR3.

This clonotype has only one observation. The chain has TRBV7-6 and TRBJ2-3; D is perhaps TRBD1 or TRBD2 (6 bases each). The CDR3 contains 16 residues. The ends were cut back, 7 bases at V and 2 bases at J, with 19 bases in the middle. Looked up from germline, CDR1 is SGHVS and CDR2 is FNYEAQ. CDR3 region: CASTPLGGRHTDTQYF. CDR3 DNA sequence: TGTGCCAGCACCCCATTGGGGGGCCGCCACACAGATACGCAGTATTTT.

The V gene is TRBV29-1, the J gene TRBJ2-2, with TRBD2 identical over 9 bases. The CDR3 is 15 amino acids. From germline, CDR1 is SQVTM and CDR2 ANQGSEA. V lost 6 bases to trimming and J lost 0 bases; unmatched junction nucleotides: 5. The CDR3 nucleotides are TGCAGCGTCAAAGGACTAGCGACGAACACCGGGGAGCTGTTTTTT. Protein sequence: CSVKGLATNTGELFF.

This clonotype was recorded at least ten times. The J gene is TRBJ1-5, the V gene TRBV20-1; no definite D call. Germline V gene data show CDR1 as DFQATT and CDR2 as SNEGSKA (reference sequence). The CDR3 runs to 14 residues. Trimming stripped 6 bases from V and 1 base from J, with 13 bases between. The CDR3 reads CSARPGGSNQPQHF. CDR3 DNA: TGCAGTGCAAGGCCCGGAGGGAGCAATCAGCCCCAGCATTTT.

This clonotype was counted a few times. The chain combines TRBV2 with TRBJ2-1; 8 nucleotides agree with TRBD2. Germline V gene lookup returns CDR1 SNHLY and CDR2 FYNNEI. V gave up 5 bases and J gave up 9 bases; unmatched junction bases: 15. The CDR3 extends over 16 amino acids. CDR3 DNA sequence: TGTGCCAGCAGTACGGGACTAGTAGCCGGCATCGGTGAGCAGTTCTTC. This codes for CASSTGLVAGIGEQFF.

The J gene is TRBJ1-1, the V gene TRBV3-1; no clear D. The CDR3 sequence is 11 residues long. Trimming shortened V by 1 base and J by 10 bases, and 7 bases separated the two germline ends. Germline CDR1 is LGHDT and CDR2 is YNNKEL (reference sequence). As DNA, the CDR3 is TGTGCCAGCAGCCAAGGGGCAGTAGCTTTCTTT. Its translation: CASSQGAVAFF. Drawing the rest from reference TRBV3-1 and TRBJ1-1, the complete variable domain is DTAVSQTPKYLVTQMGNDKSIKCEQNLGHDTMYWYKQDSKKFLKIMFSYNNKELIINETVPNRFSPKSPDKAHLNLHINSLELGDSAVYFCASSQGAVAFFGQGTRLTVV.

The chain is built from TRBV5-6 and TRBJ2-3; D unclear. This CDR3 is built from 18 residues. The germline gives CDR1 SGHDT, CDR2 YYEEEE. V was cut by 2 bases and J by 3 bases, with 22 bases left in between. The CDR3 here is CASSFQPAPAAGTDTQYF. The CDR3 DNA is TGTGCCAGCAGCTTTCAACCGGCCCCCGCTGCTGGTACAGATACGCAGTATTTT.

This clonotype has a count of ten or more. The chain links TRBV11-2 to TRBJ2-5; no clear D gene. CDR1 is SGHAT and CDR2 is FQNNGV in the germline V gene. The CDR3 extends over 12 amino acids. Trimming cost V 3 bases and J 3 bases, with 5 bases left between them. CDR3 protein: CASSLGKETQYF. CDR3 sequence (DNA): TGTGCCAGCAGCTTGGGTAAAGAGACCCAGTACTTC.

This sequence joins TRBV20-1 and TRBJ2-7; TRBD2 aligns across 7 bases. The length of the CDR3 is 14 residues. V trimming: 5 bases; J trimming: 2 bases; junction bases outside the gene matches: 9. Germline lookup yields CDR1 DFQATT and CDR2 SNEGSKA (reference sequence). CDR3 DNA: TGCAGTGCTGGGAGGGACTCGACGACCTACGAGCAGTACTTC. Translation gives CSAGRDSTTYEQYF.

This sequence joins TRBV28 and TRBJ1-1; no clear D. Trimming removed 3 bases from V and 1 base from J, with 9 bases in between. This CDR3 spans 14 amino acids. Per the germline V gene, CDR1 is MDHEN and CDR2 is SYDVKM. CDR3: CASSLSKGNTEAFF. DNA of the CDR3: TGTGCCAGCAGTTTGAGTAAGGGGAACACTGAAGCTTTCTTT.

The chain is built from TRBV5-5 and TRBJ2-7; D call uncertain. CDR3 length equals 14 residues. Germline V gene lookup returns CDR1 SGHKS and CDR2 YYEKEE (reference sequence). The V end was cut by 4 bases, the J end by 2 bases, with 13 bases between. CDR3 nucleotide sequence: TGTGCCAGCAGCCCCCGCAGCGTACCCTACGAGCAGTACTTC. Amino acid sequence: CASSPRSVPYEQYF. The variable domain in full, completed from reference TRBV5-5 and TRBJ2-7, reads DAGVTQSPTHLIKTRGQQVTLRCSPISGHKSVSWYQQVLGQGPQFIFQYYEKEERGRGNFPDRFSARQFPNYSSELNVNALLLGDSALYLCASSPRSVPYEQYFGPGTRLTVT.

The chain employs TRBV20-1 and TRBJ1-6; perhaps TRBD1 as D (5 bases). CDR3 length equals 14 residues. V gave up 4 bases and J gave up 7 bases, with 14 bases separating them. The V gene's germline CDR1 is DFQATT and CDR2 SNEGSKA (reference sequence). The CDR3 coding sequence is TGCAGTGCTACGGCAGGGCTCGGGAATTCACCCCTCCACTTT. This encodes CSATAGLGNSPLHF.

In this sample, this clonotype turned up a few times. The CDR3 sequence is CASSQSPGQRQETQYF. The DNA of the CDR3 is TGCGCCAGCAGCCAATCCCCGGGACAGCGGCAAGAGACCCAGTACTTC. The chain links TRBV4-1 to TRBJ2-5, with 7 bases identical to TRBD1. Germline assignment: CDR1 MGHRA and CDR2 YSYEKL. The length of the CDR3 is 16 residues. Losses at the gene ends were 2 bases for V and 2 bases for J; bases not matched to a gene: 8.

A word on this clonotype: A read error may account for a junction end that differs from germline. CDR3 bases: TGTGCCAGCTGTTTAGCGCTAACGGGTGGCGGGAGCACCGGGGAGCTGTTTTTT. Its protein product is CASCLALTGGGSTGELFF. The chain uses TRBV12-3 or TRBV12-4 and TRBJ2-2, with 7 bases lining up with TRBD2. The CDR3 loop spans 18 amino acids.

This clonotype appeared many times. The V gene is TRBV29-1, the J gene TRBJ2-1; TRBD2 aligns across 8 bases. V gave up 3 bases and J gave up 10 bases; unmatched junction bases: 14. There are 15 residues in the CDR3. Germline V lookup: CDR1 SQVTM, CDR2 ANQGSEA. The CDR3 sequence: CSVDNVERELQEQFF. The DNA for the CDR3 is TGCAGCGTTGACAATGTGGAGCGGGAGCTCCAGGAGCAGTTCTTC.

V usage is TRBV4-1 and J usage is TRBJ2-1; weak D call: TRBD2 (6 bases). Trimming cost V 2 bases and J 5 bases, with 19 bases left between them. In germline, CDR1 is MGHRA, CDR2 YSYEKL. This CDR3 region has 17 residues. The DNA of the CDR3 is TGCGCCAGCAGCCAACCTTCCGGGGGAGACGGAGACAATGAGCAGTTCTTC. It specifies CASSQPSGGDGDNEQFF.

The sample holds many counts of this clonotype. The chain carries TRBV7-2 and TRBJ1-4; no clear D. The length of the CDR3 is 13 residues. Trimming shortened V by 2 bases and J by 5 bases, and 6 bases separated the two germline ends. In germline, CDR1 is SGHTA, CDR2 FQGNSA. The CDR3 loop reads CASSLWENEKLFF. CDR3 in DNA: TGTGCCAGCAGCTTATGGGAGAATGAAAAACTGTTTTTT.